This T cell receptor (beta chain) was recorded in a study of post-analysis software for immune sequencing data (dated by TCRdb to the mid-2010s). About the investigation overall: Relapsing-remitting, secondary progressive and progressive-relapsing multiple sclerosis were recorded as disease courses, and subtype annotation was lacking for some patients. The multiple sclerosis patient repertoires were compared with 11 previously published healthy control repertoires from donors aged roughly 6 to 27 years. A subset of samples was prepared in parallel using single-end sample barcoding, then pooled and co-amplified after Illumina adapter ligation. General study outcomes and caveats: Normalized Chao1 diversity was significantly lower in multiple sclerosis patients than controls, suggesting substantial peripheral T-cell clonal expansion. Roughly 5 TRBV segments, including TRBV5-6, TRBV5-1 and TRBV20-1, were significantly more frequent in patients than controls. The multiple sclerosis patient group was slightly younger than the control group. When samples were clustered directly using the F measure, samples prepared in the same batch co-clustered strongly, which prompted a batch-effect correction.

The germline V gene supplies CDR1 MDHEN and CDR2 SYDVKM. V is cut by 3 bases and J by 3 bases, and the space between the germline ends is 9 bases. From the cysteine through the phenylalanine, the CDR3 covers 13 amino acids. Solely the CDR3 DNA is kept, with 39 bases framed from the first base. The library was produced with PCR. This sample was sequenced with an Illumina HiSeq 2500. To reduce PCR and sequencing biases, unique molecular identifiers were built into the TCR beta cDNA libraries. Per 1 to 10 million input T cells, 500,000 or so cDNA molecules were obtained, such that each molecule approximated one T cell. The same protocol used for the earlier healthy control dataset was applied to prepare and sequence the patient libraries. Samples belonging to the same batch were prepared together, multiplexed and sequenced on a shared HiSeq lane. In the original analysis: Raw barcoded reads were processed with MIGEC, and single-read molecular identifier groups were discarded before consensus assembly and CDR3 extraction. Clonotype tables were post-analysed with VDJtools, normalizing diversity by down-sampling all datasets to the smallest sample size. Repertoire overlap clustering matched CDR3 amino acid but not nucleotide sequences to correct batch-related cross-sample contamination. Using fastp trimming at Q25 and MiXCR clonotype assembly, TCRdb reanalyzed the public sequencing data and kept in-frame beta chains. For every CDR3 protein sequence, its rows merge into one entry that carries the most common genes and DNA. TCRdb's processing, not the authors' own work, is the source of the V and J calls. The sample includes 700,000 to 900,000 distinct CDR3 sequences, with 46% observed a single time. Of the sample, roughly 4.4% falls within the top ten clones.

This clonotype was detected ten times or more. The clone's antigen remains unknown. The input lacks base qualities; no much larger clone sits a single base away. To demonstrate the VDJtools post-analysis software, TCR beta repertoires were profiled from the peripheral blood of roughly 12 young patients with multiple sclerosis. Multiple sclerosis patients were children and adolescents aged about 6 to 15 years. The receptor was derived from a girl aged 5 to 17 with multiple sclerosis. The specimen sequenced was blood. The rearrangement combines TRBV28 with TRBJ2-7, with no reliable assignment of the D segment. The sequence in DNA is TGTGCCAGCAGTTTGCCAGATAGCTACGAGCAGTACTTC. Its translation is CASSLPDSYEQYF.